These 20 T cell receptor beta chains share one sample of origin, sequenced in a study of cytomegalovirus exposure and HLA in healthy donors (dated by TCRdb to the late 2010s). Library construction relied on the immunoSEQ multiplex PCR assay. For the multiplex PCR, a mixture combining 60 forward primers for TCR Vbeta segments and 13 reverse primers for TCR Jbeta segments was used. TCRdb's version of the immuneACCESS table is confined to in-frame rearrangements and falls short of the full clone set. An unresolved V gene accounts for under half of the shortfall where checked; the remainder is of unknown origin. In all, the sample holds 200,000 or so clones, and about 70% of those were seen once. The ten largest clonotypes hold 2.6% of the sample. The material sequenced was PBMCs. These receptors were taken from a man between 35 and 55 years old in good health and CMV-seropositive.

The CDR3: CASTDRGTEAFF. The CDR3 nucleotides read TGTGCCAGCACAGATCGAGGAACTGAAGCTTTCTTT. V gene TRBV6-5 combines with J gene TRBJ1-1; D gene unclear. The germline V gene encodes CDR1 MNHEY and CDR2 SVGAGI. Trimming took off 7 bases at V and 5 bases at J, with 11 bases between the two ends. The CDR3 sequence is 12 residues long.

V is TRBV11-2 and J is TRBJ2-7; 10 bases are a match to TRBD1. V was clipped by 9 bases and J by 4 bases; unmatched bases: 6. Germline CDR1 SGHAT, CDR2 FQNNGV. The CDR3 extends over 13 amino acids. The DNA of the CDR3 is TGTGCCAGTTCATGGGACAGGGGTTACGAGCAGTACTTC. Translated: CASSWDRGYEQYF.

Concerning this clone itself: At the DNA level, this CDR3 is encoded by other sequences in the same sample as well. The chain links TRBV2 to TRBJ1-1, with 8 bases fitting TRBD1. The CDR3 is 13 residues long. CDR1 SNHLY and CDR2 FYNNEI come from the germline V gene. Germline trimming cut 4 bases from V and 5 bases from J; bases unmatched to any gene: 3. CDR3 sequence: CASSVDRETEAFF. For the CDR3, the DNA is TGTGCCAGCAGTGTGGACAGGGAGACTGAAGCTTTCTTT.

This clone appeared a few times. V and J are TRBV4-1 and TRBJ2-3; weak D call: TRBD2 (5 bases). The germline V gene encodes CDR1 MGHRA and CDR2 YSYEKL. Trimming took off 1 base at V and 1 base at J, with 9 bases between the two ends. This CDR3 is 15 amino acids long. As DNA, the CDR3 is TGCGCCAGCAGCCAAGCACCGCGGGGCACAGATACGCAGTATTTT. Translating gives CASSQAPRGTDTQYF.

The chain links TRBV19 to TRBJ2-2; 10 bases agree with TRBD2. After removal of 5 bases from V and 1 base from J, the junction contained 10 bases not matched to a gene. CDR3 length equals 18 residues. The germline V gene has CDR1 LNHDA and CDR2 SQIVND (reference sequence). The CDR3, as DNA: TGTGCCAGTAGTTTCGTCCTCCTAGCGGGGGAGAACACCGGGGAGCTGTTTTTT. Protein: CASSFVLLAGENTGELFF.

This clone appeared a few times. This chain connects TRBV9 to TRBJ2-1, with 11 positions matching TRBD1. V lost 3 bases and J lost 7; bases outside the gene matches: 12. Germline CDR1 SGDLS, CDR2 YYNGEE. The CDR3 consists of 17 residues. CDR3 residues: CASSESPGQGVRNEQFF. CDR3 coding DNA: TGTGCCAGCAGCGAATCCCCGGGACAGGGGGTAAGGAATGAGCAGTTCTTC.

The DNA for the CDR3 is TGTGCCAGCAGCTTGGGGACAGACAATGAGCAGTTCTTC. Amino acid sequence: CASSLGTDNEQFF. The V gene is TRBV5-8, the J gene TRBJ2-1; D is perhaps TRBD1 (6 bases). This CDR3 has 13 residues. Trimming left V 0 bases short and J 5 bases short, with 6 bases between. CDR1 SGHTS and CDR2 YDEGEE come from the germline V gene.

This clone was counted between two and nine times. The chain combines TRBV6-1 with TRBJ1-2; 7 positions agree with TRBD1. Germline V gene data show CDR1 as MNHNS and CDR2 as SASEGT. The V gene end was trimmed by 7 bases and the J gene end by 7 bases; junction bases not matched to a gene: 9. This CDR3 is built from 13 residues. In DNA form, the CDR3 reads TGTGCCAGCAACAACAGGGGATCAGCTGGCTACACCTTC. Residues: CASNNRGSAGYTF.

This chain links TRBV9 with TRBJ2-3; 8 bases line up with TRBD1. This CDR3 is 17 amino acids long. Germline V CDR1 and CDR2: SGDLS, YYNGEE. J was trimmed by 6 bases and V by 1 base; bases with no gene match: 13. The CDR3 DNA reads TGTGCCAGCAGCGTACTTGGGTCGACAGGGGCCAAGGATACGCAGTATTTT. This encodes CASSVLGSTGAKDTQYF.

V is TRBV7-3 and J is TRBJ1-3; TRBD1 matches at 10 bases. Germline-derived CDR1 and CDR2 are SGHTA and FQGTGA. V lost 3 bases and J lost 4; bases outside the gene matches: 6. The CDR3 runs 16 residues. The CDR3 region has the DNA TGTGCCAGCAGCTTGGGGGACAGGGGATCCGGAAACACCATATATTTT. Its translation: CASSLGDRGSGNTIYF.

The rearrangement uses TRBV2 and TRBJ2-1, with 7 bases that match TRBD1. After removal of 4 bases from V and 15 bases from J, the junction contained 9 bases not matched to a gene. Per germline, CDR1 SNHLY and CDR2 FYNNEI. The CDR3 totals 12 residues. In nucleotides, the CDR3 is TGTGCCAGCAGTGGAGGAGACAGGGAGAGGTTCTTC. This codes for CASSGGDRERFF.

The gene calls are TRBV6-5 and TRBJ2-3; D is perhaps TRBD1 (5 bases). The CDR3 extends over 14 amino acids. Germline V gene lookup returns CDR1 MNHEY and CDR2 SVGAGI. Between the trimmed V and J ends, which lost 5 bases and 5 bases, there was a span of 14 bases. The CDR3 loop is CASSKSTVGDTQYF. CDR3 coding DNA: TGTGCCAGCAGTAAATCGACAGTAGGAGATACGCAGTATTTT.

The rearrangement uses TRBV28 and TRBJ2-3, with unresolved D. Trimming removed 3 bases from V and 3 bases from J, with 13 bases in between. The CDR3 has 15 amino acids. In germline, CDR1 is MDHEN, CDR2 SYDVKM. DNA for the CDR3: TGTGCCAGCAGTTTTTCCCAGGTACGGACAGATACGCAGTATTTT. Encoded protein: CASSFSQVRTDTQYF.

This sequence joins TRBV7-2 and TRBJ1-1; D is possibly TRBD1 (6 bases). The CDR3 runs 15 residues. V lost 5 bases, J lost 6 bases, and 19 bases lay in between. Germline V gene data show CDR1 as SGHTA and CDR2 as FQGNSA. CDR3 in amino acids: CASSRTQQGRAEAFF. The CDR3 DNA is TGTGCCAGCAGCAGAACCCAACAGGGCCGCGCTGAAGCTTTCTTT. Filled out from reference TRBV7-2 and TRBJ1-1, the complete variable domain reads GAGVSQSPSNKVTEKGKDVELRCDPISGHTALYWYRQSLGQGLEFLIYFQGNSAPDKSGLPSDRFSAERTGGSVSTLTIQRTQQEDSAVYLCASSRTQQGRAEAFFGQGTRLTVV.

The chain combines TRBV7-2 with TRBJ2-7; D might be TRBD1 (5 bases). The V end was cut by 5 bases, the J end by 4 bases, with 12 bases between. The CDR3 totals 13 residues. Germline V gives CDR1 SGHTA, CDR2 FQGNSA. The CDR3 loop is CASSPGAVYEQYF. CDR3 nucleotide sequence: TGTGCCAGCAGCCCTGGGGCGGTTTACGAGCAGTACTTC. The full variable domain, with the rest looked up from reference TRBV7-2 and TRBJ2-7, is GAGVSQSPSNKVTEKGKDVELRCDPISGHTALYWYRQSLGQGLEFLIYFQGNSAPDKSGLPSDRFSAERTGGSVSTLTIQRTQQEDSAVYLCASSPGAVYEQYFGPGTRLTVT.

The chain joins TRBV29-1 to TRBJ1-2, with 8 bases aligning to TRBD1. V lost 4 bases, J lost 1 base, and 5 bases stayed unmatched. The V gene's germline CDR1 is SQVTM and CDR2 ANQGSEA. The CDR3 contains 14 residues. CDR3 amino acids: CSVGQGASNYGYTF. The DNA of the CDR3 is TGCAGCGTTGGGCAGGGGGCGAGTAACTATGGCTACACCTTC.

This chain links TRBV13 with TRBJ1-2; 8 bases align to TRBD1. The V segment lost 5 bases and the J segment 5 bases; nucleotides outside the gene matches: 7. The germline gives CDR1 PRHDT, CDR2 FYEKMQ (reference sequence). This CDR3 spans 14 amino acids. Here the CDR3 reads CASSLGQGSYGYTF. In nucleotides, the CDR3 is TGTGCCAGCAGCCTCGGACAGGGTAGTTATGGCTACACCTTC. Based on the CDR3 plus reference TRBV13 and TRBJ1-2, the full variable domain is AAGVIQSPRHLIKEKRETATLKCYPIPRHDTVYWYQQGPGQDPQFLISFYEKMQSDKGSIPDRFSAQQFSDYHSELNMSSLELGDSALYFCASSLGQGSYGYTFGSGTRLTVV.

The table lists this clone with a count of one. The conserved closing phenylalanine or tryptophan is absent in this CDR3, likely reflecting a read error. V usage is TRBV4-3 and J usage is TRBJ2-7; 10 positions match TRBD1. V gave up 0 bases and J gave up 5 bases; unmatched junction bases: 7. Per germline, CDR1 LGHNA and CDR2 YSLEER. The CDR3 consists of 16 residues. The CDR3: CASSQERTGGEDEQYL. The CDR3, as DNA: TGCGCCAGCAGCCAAGAACGGACAGGGGGAGAAGACGAGCAGTACCTC.

The J gene is TRBJ1-1, the V gene TRBV19; possible D gene TRBD1, 6 bases. Trimming cost V 0 bases and J 6 bases, with 14 bases left between them. Germline CDR1 LNHDA, CDR2 SQIVND (reference sequence). CDR3 length: 15 amino acids. This CDR3 is CASSIDGRGSAEAFF. The CDR3 region has the DNA TGTGCCAGTAGTATAGATGGCAGGGGTTCGGCTGAAGCTTTCTTT.

The chain recombines TRBV6-1 with TRBJ1-4; 8 nucleotides line up with TRBD1. The CDR3 totals 15 residues. Germline V gene lookup returns CDR1 MNHNS and CDR2 SASEGT. Unmatched junction bases numbered 5, after V lost 5 bases and J lost 3 bases. CDR3 nucleotide sequence: TGTGCCAGCAGTACCCGACAGGGGCCTAATGAAAAACTGTTTTTT. Translating gives CASSTRQGPNEKLFF.